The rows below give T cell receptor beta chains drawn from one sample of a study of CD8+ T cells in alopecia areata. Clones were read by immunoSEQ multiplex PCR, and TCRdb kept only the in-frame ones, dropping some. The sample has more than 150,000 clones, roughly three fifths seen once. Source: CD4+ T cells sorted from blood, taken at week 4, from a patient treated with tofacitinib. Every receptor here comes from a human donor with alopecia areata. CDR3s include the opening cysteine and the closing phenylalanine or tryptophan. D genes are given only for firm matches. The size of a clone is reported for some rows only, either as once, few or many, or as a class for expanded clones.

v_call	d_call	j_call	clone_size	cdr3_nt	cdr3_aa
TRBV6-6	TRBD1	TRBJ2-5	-	TGTGCCAGCAGTTACGCCCCCTACAGGGGTAGAGAGACCCAGTACTTC	CASSYAPYRGRETQYF
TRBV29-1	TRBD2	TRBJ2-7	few	TGCAGCGTGACCCCGGGAGGATCCTACGAGCAGTACTTC	CSVTPGGSYEQYF
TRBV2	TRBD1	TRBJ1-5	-	TGTGCCAGCCGTTGGACAGGTACAAGAAATCAGCCCCAGCATTTT	CASRWTGTRNQPQHF
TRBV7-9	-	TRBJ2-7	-	TGTGCCAGCAGGTTGGCAGGGGCCTACGAGCAGTACTTC	CASRLAGAYEQYF
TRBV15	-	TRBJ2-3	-	TGTGCCACCAGCGGCCATGGGAGCACAGATACGCAGTATTTT	CATSGHGSTDTQYF
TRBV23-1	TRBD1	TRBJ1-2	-	TGCGCCAGCAGTCACACCTGGACAGGGAGTAACTATGGCTACACCTTC	CASSHTWTGSNYGYTF
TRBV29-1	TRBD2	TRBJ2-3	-	TGCAGCGTTGGGGGTAGCGGGGGCACAGATACGCAGTATTTT	CSVGGSGGTDTQYF
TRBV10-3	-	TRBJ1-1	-	TGTGCCATCAAGTTGGGCTTGGGGGTGGGAAACACTGAAGCTTTCTTT	CAIKLGLGVGNTEAFF
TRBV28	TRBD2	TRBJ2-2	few	TGTGCCAGCAGTTTCAGAGCGGGGCTCACCGGGGAGCTGTTTTTT	CASSFRAGLTGELFF
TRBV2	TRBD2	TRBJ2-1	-	TGTGCCAGCAGTGGCCTAGCGGGTACTAGGGAGCAGTTCTTC	CASSGLAGTREQFF
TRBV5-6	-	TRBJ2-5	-	TGTGCCAGCAGCTTGGTTGGGGGTAGGGAAGAGACCCAGTACTTC	CASSLVGGREETQYF
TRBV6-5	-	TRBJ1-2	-	TGTGCCAGCAGTTACTCCCCGGAAGTGAATGGCTACACCTTC	CASSYSPEVNGYTF
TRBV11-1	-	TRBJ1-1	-	TGTGCCAGCAGCTTCCATAGCGTTGGGACCACTGAAGCTTTCTTT	CASSFHSVGTTEAFF
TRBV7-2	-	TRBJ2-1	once	TGTGCCAGCAGCTTAGTAGGGGGGGAAGAGCAGTTCTTC	CASSLVGGEEQFF
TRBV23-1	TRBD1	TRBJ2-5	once	TGCGCCAGCAGTCAATCTACCCCTTCCGGGACAGGGGATCGGGAGACCCAGTACTTC	CASSQSTPSGTGDRETQYF
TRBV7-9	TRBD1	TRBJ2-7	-	TGTGCCAGCAGCCCGGTGGGAGGGACAGGGAACCGCGAGCAGTACTTC	CASSPVGGTGNREQYF
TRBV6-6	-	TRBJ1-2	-	TGTGCCAGCAGTTACTCGGTCACAGGGAGCTACACCTTC	CASSYSVTGSYTF
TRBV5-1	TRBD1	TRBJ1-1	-	TGCGCCAGCAGCAAGGGACAGGGGGTGAGGAACACTGAAGCTTTCTTT	CASSKGQGVRNTEAFF
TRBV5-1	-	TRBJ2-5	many	TGCGCCAGCAGTGATAGCCGCCCCTCGGGGGAGACCCAGTACTTC	CASSDSRPSGETQYF
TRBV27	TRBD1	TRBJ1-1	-	TGTGCCAGCAGTAAAAGGGGACAGGGTATGTTCGAGGAGAACACTGAAGCTTTCTTT	CASSKRGQGMFEENTEAFF
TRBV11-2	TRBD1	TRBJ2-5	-	TGTGCCAGCAGCTTAGACCGGGACAGGGTGGGGGAGACCCAGTACTTC	CASSLDRDRVGETQYF
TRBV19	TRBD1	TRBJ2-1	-	TGTGCCAGTAGCGGACAGGGCAGACGCGTAGGATCGGCCAATGAGCAGTTCTTC	CASSGQGRRVGSANEQFF
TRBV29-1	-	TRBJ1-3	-	TGCAGCGTTCAAAGGCTCTCTGGAAACACCATATATTTT	CSVQRLSGNTIYF
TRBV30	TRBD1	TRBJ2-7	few	TGTGCCTGGAGTGAGACAGGGGACGAGCAGTACTTC	CAWSETGDEQYF
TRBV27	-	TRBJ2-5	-	TGTGCCAGCAGTCCGCTGAACCAACAAGAGACCCAGTACTTC	CASSPLNQQETQYF
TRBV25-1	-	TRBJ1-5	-	TGTGCCAGCAGTGAATCGGATACCCATCAGCCCCAGCATTTT	CASSESDTHQPQHF
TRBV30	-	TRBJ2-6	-	TGTGCCTGGAGTGTTACGGGGGCCAACGTCCTGACTTTC	CAWSVTGANVLTF
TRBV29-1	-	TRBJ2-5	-	TGCAGCGTTTGTCCCGGGGCCTCGATACGGGAGACCCAGTACTTC	CSVCPGASIRETQYF
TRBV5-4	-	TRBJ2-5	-	TGTGCCATTGGGTCAAACCAAGAGACCCAGTACTTC	CAIGSNQETQYF
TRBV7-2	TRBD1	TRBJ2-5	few	TGTGCCAGCAGCTTACAGGCAGGGGGTGCAGAGACCCAGTACTTC	CASSLQAGGAETQYF
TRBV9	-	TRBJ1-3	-	TGTGCCAGCAGCGAAGCGGAGGGAGGGGTCCCTGGAAACACCATATATTTT	CASSEAEGGVPGNTIYF
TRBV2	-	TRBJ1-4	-	TGTGCCAGCATGCAGGACGCAACTAATGAAAAACTGTTTTTT	CASMQDATNEKLFF
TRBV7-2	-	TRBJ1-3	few	TGTGCCAGCAGCTTAGCGCTCAGGCCCTCTGGAAACACCATATATTTT	CASSLALRPSGNTIYF
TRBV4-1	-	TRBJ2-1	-	TGCGCCAGCAGCAAGGCAGTTTACAATGAGCAGTTCTTC	CASSKAVYNEQFF
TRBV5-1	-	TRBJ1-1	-	TGCGCCAGCAGGGTGGATCCCACTGAGGCTTTCTTT	CASRVDPTEAFF
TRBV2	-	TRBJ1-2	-	TGTGCCAGCAGTGAAGGCGCCACTGGGGGCTACACCTTC	CASSEGATGGYTF
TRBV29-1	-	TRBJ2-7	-	TGCAGCGTTGAAAGACGGTTGGTCGGGGGGCGCAACGAGCAGTACTTC	CSVERRLVGGRNEQYF
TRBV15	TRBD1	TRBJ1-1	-	TGTGCCACCAGCAAAAGCCTTCCTCGGGACAGGGGGCGAGCTTTCTTT	CATSKSLPRDRGRAFF
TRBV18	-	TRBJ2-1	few	TGTGCCAGCTCACCAATTGTGAACCCTTCCTACAATGAGCAGTTCTTC	CASSPIVNPSYNEQFF
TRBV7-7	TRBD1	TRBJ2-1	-	TGTGCTAGCAGCTCCTGGACAGGGGGCGGGAATGAGCAGTTCTTC	CASSSWTGGGNEQFF
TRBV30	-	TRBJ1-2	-	TGTGCCTGGAGTGCACACCTTTTTAACTATGGCTACACCTTC	CAWSAHLFNYGYTF
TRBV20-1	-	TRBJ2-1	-	TGCAGTGCTAGAGTCCGAGAGAAGCAGTTCTTC	CSARVREKQFF
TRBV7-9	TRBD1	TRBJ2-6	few	TGTGCCAGCAGCTCGGGACAGGGGCTCTCTGGGGCCAACGTCCTGACTTTC	CASSSGQGLSGANVLTF
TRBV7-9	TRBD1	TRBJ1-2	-	TGTGCCAGCAGCTCATGGGATGGACAGGGCGGCTCTGGCTACACCTTC	CASSSWDGQGGSGYTF
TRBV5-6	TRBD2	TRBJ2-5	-	TGTGCCAGCAGCTCCACTAGCGGGGGTGGAGAGACCCAGTACTTC	CASSSTSGGGETQYF
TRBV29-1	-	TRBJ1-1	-	TGCAGCGTCGAGGGAATGACTGAAGCTTTCTTT	CSVEGMTEAFF
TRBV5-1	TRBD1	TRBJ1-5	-	TGCGCCAGCAGCGCCGGACAGGGCAGCAATCAGCCCCAGCATTTT	CASSAGQGSNQPQHF
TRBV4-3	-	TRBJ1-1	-	TGCGCCAGCAGCCAAGACTCAAACAGGAACACTGAAGCTTTCTTT	CASSQDSNRNTEAFF
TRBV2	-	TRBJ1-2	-	TGTGCCAGCGGCGGACCAATGTCTTCATTAGGCTACACCTTC	CASGGPMSSLGYTF
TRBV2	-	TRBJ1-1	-	TGTGCCAGCTTCTATGGGACAACAAACACTGAAGCTTTCTTT	CASFYGTTNTEAFF
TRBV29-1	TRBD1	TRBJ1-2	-	TGCAGCGTTAGGACAGGGAAGGGCTACACCTTC	CSVRTGKGYTF
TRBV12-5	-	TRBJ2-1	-	TGTGCTAGTGGTTTGCTACCCCCGCCTGGTGAGCAGTTCTTC	CASGLLPPPGEQFF
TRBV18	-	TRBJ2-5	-	TGTGCCAGCTCACCACGAGAGACCCAGTACTTC	CASSPRETQYF
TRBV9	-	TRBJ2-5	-	TGTGCCAGCAGCCCCGGGACGGTCCAAGAGACCCAGTACTTC	CASSPGTVQETQYF
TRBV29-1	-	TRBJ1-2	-	TGCAGCGTGGGAAGGGTCCTGGCGCTAAACTATGGCTACACCTTC	CSVGRVLALNYGYTF
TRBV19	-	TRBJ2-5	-	TGTGCCAGTAGTCCCCACAGGGGAAGGGGGAGGCAAGAGACCCAGTACTTC	CASSPHRGRGRQETQYF
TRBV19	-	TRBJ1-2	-	TGTGCCAGTAGTGGACAGAGCAAGCAGGACTATGGCTACACCTTC	CASSGQSKQDYGYTF
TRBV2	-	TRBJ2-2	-	TGTGCCAGCAGTGAATGGGGGGAAAACACCGGGGAGCTGTTTTTT	CASSEWGENTGELFF